Below are 12 T cell receptor beta chains sequenced from a single sample in a study of blood T cells in healthy people across ages. A second PCR, run for about 6 to 12 cycles, used a sample-barcoded 5' primer plus a J-beta primer mix. TCRdb reprocessed the 5' RACE reads via MiXCR and lists one record per CDR3 protein. The table has over 1,500,000 distinct CDR3 sequences, around 42% seen once. The specimen sequenced was blood. The origin of the receptors is a human donor in good health.

This clonotype has only a few counts. The CDR3 sequence is CASSYGSTSAGEQYF. Here the CDR3 DNA reads TGTGCCAGCAGCTACGGCAGCACCTCTGCGGGCGAGCAGTACTTC. The J gene is TRBJ2-7, the V gene TRBV6-5; maybe TRBD2 (5 bases). The germline CDR1 and CDR2 sequences are MNHEY and SVGAGI. The V gene lost 6 bases and the J gene lost 6 bases, with 21 bases spanning the gap. This CDR3 comprises 15 residues.

This clonotype was seen more than once but under ten times. V is TRBV4-3 and J is TRBJ1-1; D is possibly TRBD1 (5 bases). V lost 1 base and J 2 bases, leaving 11 bases between the germline ends. This CDR3 spans 15 amino acids. Germline V gene lookup returns CDR1 LGHNA and CDR2 YSLEER. The CDR3 coding sequence is TGCGCCAGCAGCCAAGTAGCAGGGAGAAACACTGAAGCTTTCTTT. It is translated as CASSQVAGRNTEAFF.

The chain recombines TRBV7-2 with TRBJ2-7, with D maybe TRBD2 (6 bases). CDR1 and CDR2 (germline): SGHTA, FQGNSA. Trimming cost V 4 bases and J 5 bases, with 21 bases left between them. CDR3 length equals 16 residues. CDR3 DNA: TGTGCCAGCAGCTCCCAGGGTGCGGGGATGTCCCACGAGCAGTACTTC. As protein: CASSSQGAGMSHEQYF.

This clonotype was counted between two and nine times. V and J are TRBV29-1 and TRBJ2-1; no firm D call. Germline loops: CDR1 SQVTM, CDR2 ANQGSEA. The V gene lost 4 bases and the J gene lost 7 bases, with 17 bases spanning the gap. CDR3 length equals 14 residues. The CDR3 loop is CSVVVHDEMNEQFF. CDR3 DNA sequence: TGCAGCGTTGTGGTACACGACGAAATGAATGAGCAGTTCTTC.

This clonotype was found many times. The rearrangement joins TRBV28 to TRBJ2-5; the D gene is possibly TRBD1 (5 bases). The germline gives CDR1 MDHEN, CDR2 SYDVKM. The ends were cut back, 2 bases at V and 2 bases at J, with 9 bases in the middle. The CDR3 has 14 residues. This chain's CDR3 is CASSLRQTQETQYF. CDR3 DNA: TGTGCCAGCAGTTTACGACAGACTCAAGAGACCCAGTACTTC.

This clonotype has a handful of counts. The chain joins TRBV7-3 to TRBJ2-3, with D unclear. The CDR3 runs to 13 residues. V shed 5 bases and J shed 2 bases, with 8 bases lying between them. Germline CDR1 is SGHTA and CDR2 is FQGTGA. In DNA, the CDR3 is TGTGCCAGCAGCGCAGACCCCACAGATACGCAGTATTTT. Amino acids: CASSADPTDTQYF.

Only a few counts were recorded for this clonotype. The CDR3 DNA reads TGTGCCATCAGTGCCCAACAGGAAGTCTATGGCTACACCTTC. The encoded protein is CAISAQQEVYGYTF. This chain links TRBV10-3 with TRBJ1-2; perhaps TRBD1 as D (5 bases). V lost 4 bases and J lost 4, with 13 bases in between. The germline CDR1 and CDR2 sequences are ENHRY and SYGVKD. The CDR3 contains 14 residues.

The rearrangement joins TRBV7-2 to TRBJ2-7; D is tentatively TRBD1 or TRBD2 (7 bases each). The J call may be faulty, since TRBJ2-4 better matches the DNA end. This CDR3 region has 14 residues. CDR1 is SGHTA, CDR2 FQGNSA, per germline. CDR3: CASSIRGGKDIQYF. CDR3 bases: TGTGCCAGCAGTATCAGGGGGGGGAAGGACATTCAGTACTTC.

In this sample, this clonotype turned up a few times. The chain joins TRBV18 to TRBJ1-2; D unclear. The CDR3 totals 13 residues. Germline V gives CDR1 KGHSH, CDR2 LQKENI. Trimming took off 3 bases at V and 5 bases at J, with 10 bases between the two ends. CDR3 coding DNA: TGTGCCAGCTCACCTTCGGGCCAGTATGGCTACACCTTC. It specifies CASSPSGQYGYTF.

The V call is TRBV14, the J call TRBJ1-2; D is unclear. Trimming removed 0 bases from V and 3 bases from J, with 8 bases in between. CDR1 is SGHDN and CDR2 is FVKESK in the germline V gene. There are 14 residues in the CDR3. This CDR3 is CASSQEVGYYGYTF. The CDR3 DNA follows: TGTGCCAGCAGCCAAGAAGTCGGGTACTATGGCTACACCTTC.

The genes are TRBV27 and TRBJ1-5; 9 positions match TRBD1. This CDR3 is 16 amino acids long. Germline CDR1 is MNHEY and CDR2 is SMNVEV (reference sequence). The junction had 10 bases not matched to a gene; V was cut back by 5 bases and J by 5 bases. CDR3 sequence: CASSPLYRGRDQPQHF. The DNA of the CDR3 is TGTGCCAGCAGTCCATTATACAGGGGGCGAGATCAGCCCCAGCATTTT.

This clonotype has a handful of counts. The rearrangement joins TRBV4-3 to TRBJ2-2; D remains ambiguous. Germline values: CDR1 LGHNA, CDR2 YSLEER. The CDR3 totals 17 residues. Trimming removed 0 bases from V and 0 bases from J, with 11 bases in between. The CDR3 loop reads CASSQDHSWPNTGELFF. The CDR3 DNA reads as TGCGCCAGCAGCCAAGATCATAGTTGGCCGAACACCGGGGAGCTGTTTTTT.